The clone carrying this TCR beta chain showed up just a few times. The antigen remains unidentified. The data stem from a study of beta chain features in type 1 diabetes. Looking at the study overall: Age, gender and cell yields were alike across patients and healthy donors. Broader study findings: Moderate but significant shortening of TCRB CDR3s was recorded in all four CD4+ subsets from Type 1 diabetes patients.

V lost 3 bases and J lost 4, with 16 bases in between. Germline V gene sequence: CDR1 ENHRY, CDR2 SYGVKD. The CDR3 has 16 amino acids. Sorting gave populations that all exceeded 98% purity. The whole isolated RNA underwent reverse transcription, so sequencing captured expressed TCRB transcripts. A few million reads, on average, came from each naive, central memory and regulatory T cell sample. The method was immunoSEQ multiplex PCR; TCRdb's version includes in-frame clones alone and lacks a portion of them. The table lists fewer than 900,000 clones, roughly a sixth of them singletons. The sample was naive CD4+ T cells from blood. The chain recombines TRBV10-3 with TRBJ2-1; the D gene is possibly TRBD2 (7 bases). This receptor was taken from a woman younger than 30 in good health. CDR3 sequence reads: CAISDRGGSSYNEQFF. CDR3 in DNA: TGTGCCATCAGTGATAGGGGGGGTAGCAGTTACAATGAGCAGTTCTTC.